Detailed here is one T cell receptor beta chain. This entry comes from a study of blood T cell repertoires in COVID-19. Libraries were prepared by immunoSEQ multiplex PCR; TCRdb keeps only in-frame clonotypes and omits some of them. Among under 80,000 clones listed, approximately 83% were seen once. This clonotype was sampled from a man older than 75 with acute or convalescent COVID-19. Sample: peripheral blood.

The CDR3 protein is CASTKTLRRPPGWFNEQFF. CDR3 nucleotides: TGTGCCAGCACCAAAACTCTCCGGCGACCCCCGGGGTGGTTCAATGAGCAGTTCTTC. The V gene is TRBV27, the J gene TRBJ2-1; a weak D match, TRBD2 (5 bases). Germline CDR1 and CDR2: MNHEY and SMNVEV (reference sequence). The CDR3 loop spans 19 amino acids. Trimming took 7 bases from V and 6 from J, leaving 31 bases between them.